This T cell receptor beta chain appears in the sequencing data of a study of T-cell reconstitution after alpha-beta-depleted transplantation in children. Trimming left V 5 bases short and J 7 bases short, with 15 bases between. Germline CDR1 SGHRS, CDR2 YFSETQ. This CDR3 has 14 residues. Unique molecular identifiers tagged the TCRbeta library. TCRdb fed the PCR reads into MiXCR, producing one record per CDR3 protein. Of approximately 200,000 distinct CDR3 sequences in the sample, about 14% are singletons; the top ten hold about 13%. This clonotype was recorded at least ten times. Sample: PBMCs from the stem cell graft donor, taken from the stem cell graft. This TCR came from a human donor who donated a stem cell graft to a child with acute lymphoblastic leukemia. The chain is built from TRBV5-1 and TRBJ1-4; a weak D match, TRBD1 (6 bases). The CDR3 loop reads CASRIGTTFEKLFF. The CDR3 DNA is TGCGCCAGCAGGATCGGGACAACGTTTGAAAAACTGTTTTTT. The variable domain in full, with the rest retrieved from reference TRBV5-1 and TRBJ1-4, is KAGVTQTPRYLIKTRGQQVTLSCSPISGHRSVSWYQQTPGQGLQFLFEYFSETQRNKGNFPGRFSGRQFSNSRSEMNVSTLELGDSALYLCASRIGTTFEKLFFGSGTQLSVL.